This T cell receptor (beta chain) was captured by sequencing in a study of blood T cells in healthy people across ages. Study context: The capture of about one barcoded beta molecule per two T cells was achieved by template switching. Study-wide findings and caveats: Whereas aged donors had fewer naive CD4+ cells, long-lived donors had more of them and higher diversity.

Peripheral blood samples of around 9.8 milliliters were drawn from each donor. Per sample, a minimum of 6.5 million PBMCs were isolated. Primed by a sample-barcoded 5' primer and a J-beta primer mix, a second PCR proceeded for roughly 7 to 11 cycles. TCRdb reprocessed the 5' RACE reads with MiXCR, giving one entry per CDR3 protein. The data hold 1 million or so distinct CDR3 sequences, with 35% to 55% observed a single time. A few counts support this clonotype. Its antigen is not identified. V shed 3 bases and J shed 3 bases, with 12 bases lying between them. Per germline, CDR1 LGHDT and CDR2 YNNKEL (reference sequence). The CDR3 is made up of 14 amino acids.

V usage is TRBV3-1 and J usage is TRBJ2-7; D perhaps matches TRBD1 (6 bases). Sequencing used blood. The clonotype was recovered from a woman aged 55-69 years in good health. The CDR3 bases are TGTGCCAGCAGCCACCCGGGACAACGCTACGAGCAGTACTTC. Amino acid sequence: CASSHPGQRYEQYF.